This T cell receptor (beta chain) was identified during a study of OX40 agonist ivuxolimab in advanced cancers. The wider study: Patients undergoing dose escalation presented with hepatocellular carcinoma, melanoma, renal cell or head and neck cancer.

Germline V gene data show CDR1 as LNHDA and CDR2 as SQIVND (reference sequence). There are 16 residues in the CDR3. Trimming took 10 bases from V and 2 from J, leaving 18 bases between them. Study-wide results and limits: On average, CD8+ T cells had more expanded clones than CD4+. Clonal expansion by week 6 occurred in CD4+ and CD8+ blood T cells (at 0.1 to 3.0 mg/kg). Among the nonresponders, some also had low normalized T-cell clonal expansion.

Libraries were prepared by immunoSEQ multiplex PCR; TCRdb keeps only in-frame clonotypes and omits some of them. The data show over 100,000 clones, 75% to 90% seen once. Concerning this clone itself: Antigen unknown.

Sequenced material: CD4+ or CD8+ T cells sorted from blood, taken in a trial of the OX40 agonist ivuxolimab. The chain combines TRBV19 with TRBJ2-6; tentatively, D is TRBD1 (6 bases). This receptor was identified in an adult with an advanced solid tumor such as melanoma, head and neck, liver or kidney cancer. CDR3: CATSLFRGTGANVLTF. In nucleotides, the CDR3 is TGTGCCACTTCTCTGTTCAGGGGCACTGGGGCCAACGTCCTGACTTTC.